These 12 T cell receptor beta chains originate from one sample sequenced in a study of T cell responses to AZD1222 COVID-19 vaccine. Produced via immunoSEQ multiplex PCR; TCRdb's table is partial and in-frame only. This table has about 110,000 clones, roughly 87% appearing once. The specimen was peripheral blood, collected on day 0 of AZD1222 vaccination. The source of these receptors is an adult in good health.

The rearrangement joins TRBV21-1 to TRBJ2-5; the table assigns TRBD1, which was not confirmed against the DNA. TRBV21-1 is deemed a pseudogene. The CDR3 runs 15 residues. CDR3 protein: CASSKGRDSQETQYF. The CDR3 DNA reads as TGTGCCAGCAGCAAAGGCCGGGACAGCCAAGAGACCCAGTACTTC.

CDR3 DNA sequence: TGTGCCAGCAGTGAAGAAAAGGGGGCTGAAGGCTACACCTTC. This translates into CASSEEKGAEGYTF. The chain has TRBV2 and TRBJ1-2; 7 nucleotides match TRBD1. The CDR3 spans 14 residues. V shed 1 base, J shed 8 bases, and the junction held 7 bases outside the gene matches. Per germline, CDR1 SNHLY and CDR2 FYNNEI.

The CDR3 loop is CASTGGLKETQYF. CDR3 nucleotide sequence: TGTGCCAGCACCGGGGGACTGAAGGAGACCCAGTACTTC. This rearrangement joins TRBV2 to TRBJ2-5; maybe TRBD2 (6 bases). Per the germline V gene, CDR1 is SNHLY and CDR2 is FYNNEI. V gave up 7 bases and J gave up 5 bases, with 14 bases separating them. This CDR3 has 13 residues.

CDR3 loop: CASSSGQGGETQYF. CDR3 coding DNA: TGTGCCAGCAGTTCGGGACAGGGAGGAGAGACCCAGTACTTC. This rearrangement joins TRBV28 to TRBJ2-5, with 9 bases identical to TRBD1. The CDR3 loop spans 14 amino acids. V lost 4 bases and J lost 4; bases outside the gene matches: 4. CDR1 MDHEN and CDR2 SYDVKM come from the germline V gene. The whole variable domain, remainder taken from reference TRBV28 and TRBJ2-5, is DVKVTQSSRYLVKRTGEKVFLECVQDMDHENMFWYRQDPGLGLRLIYFSYDVKMKEKGDIPEGYSVSREKKERFSLILESASTNQTSMYLCASSSGQGGETQYFGPGTRLLVL.

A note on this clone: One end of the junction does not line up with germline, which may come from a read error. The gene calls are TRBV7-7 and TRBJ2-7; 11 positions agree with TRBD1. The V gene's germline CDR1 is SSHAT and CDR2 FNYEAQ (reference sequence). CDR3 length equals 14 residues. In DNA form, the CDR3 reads TGTGCTAGCAGCCTTTGGACAGGGGGCTGGGAGCAGTACTTC. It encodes CASSLWTGGWEQYF.

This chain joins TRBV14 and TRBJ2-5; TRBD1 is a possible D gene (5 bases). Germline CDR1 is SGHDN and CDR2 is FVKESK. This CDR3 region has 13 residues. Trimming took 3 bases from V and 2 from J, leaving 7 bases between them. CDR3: CASSQNRQETQYF. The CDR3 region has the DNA TGTGCCAGCAGCCAGAACAGGCAAGAGACCCAGTACTTC.

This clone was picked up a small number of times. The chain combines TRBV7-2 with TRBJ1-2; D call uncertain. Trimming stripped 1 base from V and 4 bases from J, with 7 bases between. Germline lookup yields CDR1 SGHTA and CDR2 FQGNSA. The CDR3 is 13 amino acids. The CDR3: CASSLGGGYGYTF. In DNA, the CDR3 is TGTGCCAGCAGCTTAGGGGGTGGCTATGGCTACACCTTC.

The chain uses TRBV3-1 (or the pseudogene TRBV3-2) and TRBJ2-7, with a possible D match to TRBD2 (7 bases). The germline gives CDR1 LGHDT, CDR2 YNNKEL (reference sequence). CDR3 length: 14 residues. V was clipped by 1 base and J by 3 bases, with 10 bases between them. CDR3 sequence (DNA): TGTGCCAGCAGCCAAGTCGGGGGGCTCTACGAGCAGTACTTC. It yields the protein CASSQVGGLYEQYF.

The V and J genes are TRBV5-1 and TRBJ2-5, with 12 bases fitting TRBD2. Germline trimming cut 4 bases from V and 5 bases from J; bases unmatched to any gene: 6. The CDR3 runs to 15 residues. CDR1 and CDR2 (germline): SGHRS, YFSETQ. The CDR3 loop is CASSPLAGGPETQYF. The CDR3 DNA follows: TGCGCCAGCAGCCCCCTAGCGGGGGGGCCGGAGACCCAGTACTTC.

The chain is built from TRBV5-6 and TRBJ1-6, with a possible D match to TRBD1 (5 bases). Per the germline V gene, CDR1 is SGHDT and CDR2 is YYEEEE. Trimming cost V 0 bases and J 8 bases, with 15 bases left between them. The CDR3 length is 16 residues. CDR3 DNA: TGTGCCAGCAGCTTGGCTTTCGGGGCCAACTATTCACCCCTCCACTTT. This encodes CASSLAFGANYSPLHF.

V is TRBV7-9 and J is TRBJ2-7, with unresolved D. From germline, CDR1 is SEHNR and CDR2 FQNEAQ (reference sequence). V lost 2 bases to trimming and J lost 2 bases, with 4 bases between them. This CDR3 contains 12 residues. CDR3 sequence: CASSLLPYEQYF. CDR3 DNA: TGTGCCAGCAGCTTATTACCCTACGAGCAGTACTTC.

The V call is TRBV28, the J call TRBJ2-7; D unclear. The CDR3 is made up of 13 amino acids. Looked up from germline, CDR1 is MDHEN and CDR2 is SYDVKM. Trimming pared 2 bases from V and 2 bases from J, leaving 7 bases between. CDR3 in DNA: TGTGCCAGCAGTTTAGCCGGACCCTACGAGCAGTACTTC. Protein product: CASSLAGPYEQYF.